These 6 T cell receptor beta chains originate from one sample sequenced in a study of control samples from healthy donors and cancer patients. Measured with immunoSEQ multiplex PCR; TCRdb has only the in-frame clones, and not every one. The table has over 100,000 clones, 80% to 95% seen once. The sequenced sample was blood. These receptors came from a man aged 40-50 years in good health.

The chain links TRBV14 to TRBJ2-5; 11 bases align to TRBD1. Trimming cost V 2 bases and J 5 bases; bases outside gene matches: 1. The CDR3 covers 14 residues. Looked up from germline, CDR1 is SGHDN and CDR2 is FVKESK. The CDR3 nucleotides read TGTGCCAGCAGCCAATGGACAGGGGGCGAGACCCAGTACTTC. Encoded protein: CASSQWTGGETQYF.

As concerns this clone: Additional DNA sequences in this sample encode the identical CDR3. This rearrangement joins TRBV5-1 to TRBJ2-7; 9 bases map to TRBD2. The CDR3 totals 16 residues. Germline-derived CDR1 and CDR2 are SGHRS and YFSETQ. After removal of 3 bases from V and 5 bases from J, the junction contained 12 bases not matched to a gene. DNA for the CDR3: TGCGCCAGCAGCTGGAGGGCGGGGGGGCAGGACCACGAGCAGTACTTC. Translation gives CASSWRAGGQDHEQYF.

The chain is built from TRBV18 and TRBJ2-5; no clear D gene. The CDR3 extends over 13 amino acids. The V and J ends lost 3 bases and 0 bases respectively, with 5 bases between them. The germline CDR1 and CDR2 sequences are KGHSH and LQKENI. For the CDR3, the DNA is TGTGCCAGCTCACCTCACTACCAAGAGACCCAGTACTTC. This encodes CASSPHYQETQYF.

This clone was found once. The chain has TRBV5-1 and TRBJ2-5, with 9 bases that match TRBD2. Trimming at V came to 4 bases and at J to 1 base, leaving 11 bases not matched to a gene. There are 17 residues in the CDR3. Germline-derived CDR1 and CDR2 are SGHRS and YFSETQ. The CDR3 loop reads CASSLSTRGGGQETQYF. CDR3 bases: TGCGCCAGCAGCCTTTCTACTCGCGGGGGGGGCCAAGAGACCCAGTACTTC. Looking up the rest from reference TRBV5-1 and TRBJ2-5 gives the full variable domain: KAGVTQTPRYLIKTRGQQVTLSCSPISGHRSVSWYQQTPGQGLQFLFEYFSETQRNKGNFPGRFSGRQFSNSRSEMNVSTLELGDSALYLCASSLSTRGGGQETQYFGPGTRLLVL.

This clone was recorded a few times. The J gene is TRBJ2-2, the V gene TRBV7-2; TRBD2 might be the D (7 bases). CDR1 is SGHTA and CDR2 is FQGNSA in the germline V gene. The CDR3 length is 14 residues. Trimming cost V 8 bases and J 3 bases, with 13 bases left between them. CDR3 DNA: TGTGCCAGCGGGGGGGCTATGTACACCGGGGAGCTGTTTTTT. As protein: CASGGAMYTGELFF.

The chain recombines TRBV11-2 with TRBJ1-3, with D unresolved. The CDR3 runs 16 residues. Per the germline V gene, CDR1 is SGHAT and CDR2 is FQNNGV. V was cut by 0 bases and J by 0 bases, with 9 bases left in between. CDR3 nucleotide sequence: TGTGCCAGCAGCTTAGAGTGGGAGAGCTCTGGAAACACCATATATTTT. It encodes CASSLEWESSGNTIYF.